What follows is one TCR beta chain and its context. This receptor's antigen is unknown. Base qualities are not recorded, but no much larger clone differs from it by a single base. Based on the germline V gene, the CDR1 and CDR2 sequences are SQVTM and ANQGSEA. Compared with germline, V lacks 7 bases and J lacks 5 bases; bases without a gene match: 9. The CDR3 sequence holds 15 residues, the cysteine and phenylalanine included. The kept DNA is CDR3 alone, 45 bases in frame from the first base. This sample was included in a study of regulatory T cells in long-lasting Graves disease (dated by TCRdb to about 2021). Concerning the study at large: Persistent Graves' disease was defined as antithyroid drug treatment for over 5 years with persistently positive TSH receptor autoantibodies. On average, persistent Graves' disease patients in the clinical cohort had been on antithyroid drugs for roughly 11 years. A total of 33 samples underwent TCR sequencing: 13 from persistent and about 20 from newly diagnosed Graves' disease patients. Patients with persistent Graves' disease were compared with patients with newly diagnosed Graves' disease using TCR sequencing and RNA sequencing of peripheral blood. The study was conducted in China and was registered as a clinical trial.

The time point label here, explained by the study, means: persistent/refractory GD, antithyroid drugs over 5 years with positive TRAb. For both TCR sequencing and RNA sequencing, RNA was extracted from PBMCs in TRIzol. Graves' disease was diagnosed according to American Thyroid Association guidelines. The patients came from an endocrinology department in Xi'an, China. Each patient gave roughly 8.4 milliliters of peripheral blood, collected in an EDTA anticoagulant tube. Ficoll Paque Plus density gradient separation was used to isolate PBMCs, and no additional T cell sorting was done. An Agilent 2100 Bioanalyzer and agarose gel were used to check RNA quality, and a NanoDrop 2000 was used to measure RNA concentration. Paper-wide results and their limitations: The authors acknowledged the small sample size as a limitation that may reduce accuracy. Compared with newly diagnosed patients, patients with persistent Graves' disease had lower TCR Shannon entropy and fewer highly expanded clones, which suggests clonal expansion. Persistent patients shared more public clonotypes among themselves (2,741) than newly diagnosed patients did (approximately 970). Because the primary lesion, thyroid tissue, could not be accessed, the study looked at peripheral blood alone. Preferential use of TRBV28, TRBJ1-2 and TRBJ2-5 was observed in persistent disease, whereas TRBV20-1 and TRBJ2-1 were favored in newly diagnosed disease. Only the TCR beta chain was sequenced and analyzed.

Library creation used multiplex PCR. Sequencer: Illumina HiSeq 4000. TCR beta libraries were built with iRepertoire HTBI primers and Arm-PCR amplification of CDR3 regions. Before sequencing, the PCR products underwent gel purification. The authors' analysis ran thus. Gene usage analysis of CDR3 amino acid clonotypes relied on the approximately 60 TRBV and 14 TRBJ segments identified across samples. COPE and FqMerger were used to merge the filtered high-quality paired reads into contigs. BLAST was used to align contigs to the IMGT TRBV, TRBD and TRBJ reference genes, and CDR3 was defined following IMGT. Any clonotype with a frequency above 0.1% was counted as a highly expanded clone. Shannon entropy served as the measure of repertoire diversity, while the Gini coefficient captured V-J evenness. A clonotype found in more than one individual was treated as public. TCRdb reran the public reads through fastp at Q25 and MiXCR, keeping productive beta chains. Rows are combined by CDR3 protein, so each entry shows the most common genes and DNA. These V and J calls are TCRdb output, not the study's own analysis. The sample table records around 450,000 distinct CDR3 sequences; around a fifth of these occur just once. Clones ranked in the top ten supply 7% to 9% of the sample.

The clonotype comes from a female donor with Graves disease. In this chain, TRBV29-1 is recombined with TRBJ2-2; the junction holds 11 bases that match TRBD2. The specimen was peripheral blood mononuclear cells (PBMCs), collected when the disease was refractory, from a patient treated with antithyroid drugs. The base sequence is TGCAGCGCAGGGACAGGGACTAGCGGAACCGGGGAGCTGTTTTTT. This encodes CSAGTGTSGTGELFF.